The 28 T cell receptor beta chains below come from one sample, sequenced in a study of cytomegalovirus exposure and HLA in healthy donors. The primer mix had 60 Vbeta and 13 Jbeta primers. Method: immunoSEQ multiplex PCR; TCRdb's copy keeps in-frame clones and lacks some. The data hold some 120,000 clones, with about 80% observed a single time. The source material was PBMCs. Receptors were obtained from a middle-aged man in good health and CMV-seronegative.

The genes are TRBV2 and TRBJ2-5; a weak D match, TRBD2 (6 bases). Germline V gene data show CDR1 as SNHLY and CDR2 as FYNNEI. Trimming cost V 3 bases and J 9 bases, with 17 bases left between them. The length of the CDR3 is 14 residues. The CDR3 loop reads CASSETSSFVAQYF. For the CDR3, the DNA is TGTGCCAGCAGTGAGACTAGTTCGTTTGTTGCCCAGTACTTC. The full variable domain, rest sourced from reference TRBV2 and TRBJ2-5, is EPEVTQTPSHQVTQMGQEVILRCVPISNHLYFYWYRQILGQKVEFLVSFYNNEISEKSEIFDDQFSVERPDGSNFTLKIRSTKLEDSAMYFCASSETSSFVAQYFGPGTRLLVL.

This clone was seen more than once but under ten times. V gene TRBV7-9 combines with J gene TRBJ1-6, with D uncertain. The CDR3 is 15 amino acids. Germline values: CDR1 SEHNR, CDR2 FQNEAQ (reference sequence). V was cut by 7 bases and J by 9 bases, with 19 bases left in between. The CDR3 protein is CASTKRAEVGSPLHF. The CDR3, as DNA: TGTGCCAGCACCAAAAGAGCAGAGGTCGGTTCACCCCTCCACTTT. Combining the CDR3 with reference TRBV7-9 and TRBJ1-6 gives the whole variable domain DTGVSQNPRHKITKRGQNVTFRCDPISEHNRLYWYRQTLGQGPEFLTYFQNEAQLEKSRLLSDRFSAERPKGSFSTLEIQRTEQGDSAMYLCASTKRAEVGSPLHFGNGTRLTVT.

The chain combines TRBV19 with TRBJ2-5; possibly TRBD1 for D (6 bases). Germline CDR1 LNHDA, CDR2 SQIVND (reference sequence). Trimming stripped 8 bases from V and 5 bases from J, with 12 bases between. This CDR3 region has 12 residues. The CDR3: CASAQGWETQYF. The CDR3 region has the DNA TGTGCCAGTGCCCAGGGGTGGGAGACCCAGTACTTC.

This clone was counted once. The chain is built from TRBV28 and TRBJ1-2; 9 bases are shared with TRBD1. Germline-derived CDR1 and CDR2 are MDHEN and SYDVKM. J was trimmed by 2 bases and V by 5 bases; bases with no gene match: 6. The CDR3 runs to 15 residues. The CDR3 coding sequence is TGTGCCAGCAGTCCCGGACAGGGGCAAAACTATGGCTACACCTTC. Amino acids: CASSPGQGQNYGYTF.

The chain carries TRBV6-5 and TRBJ2-5; possibly TRBD1 for D (6 bases). Per germline, CDR1 MNHEY and CDR2 SVGAGI. The length of the CDR3 is 13 residues. Written as DNA, the CDR3 is TGTGCGGCAGGGGTGGAGGCGGAAGAGACCCAGTACTTC. The encoded protein is CAAGVEAEETQYF.

This clone was counted once. The chain couples TRBV7-2 to TRBJ2-7; TRBD1 might be the D (6 bases). Trimming cost V 2 bases and J 1 base, with 15 bases left between them. From germline, CDR1 is SGHTA and CDR2 FQGNSA. The length of the CDR3 is 16 residues. CDR3 DNA: TGTGCCAGCAGCTTACAGGCGGGCCAGGGGTCCTACGAGCAGTACTTC. Protein product: CASSLQAGQGSYEQYF.

V usage is TRBV19 and J usage is TRBJ2-6, with unresolved D. Germline CDR1 and CDR2: LNHDA and SQIVND (reference sequence). The CDR3 totals 13 residues. V was clipped by 7 bases and J by 0 bases, with 4 bases between them. CDR3 nucleotides: TGTGCCAGTACGTTCTCTGGGGCCAACGTCCTGACTTTC. This encodes CASTFSGANVLTF.

This sequence joins TRBV2 and TRBJ1-2; 9 nucleotides agree with TRBD1. The CDR3 contains 15 residues. The V gene's germline CDR1 is SNHLY and CDR2 FYNNEI. The junction had 5 bases not matched to a gene; V was cut back by 4 bases and J by 2 bases. This CDR3 reads CASSASGQGNYGYTF. DNA for the CDR3: TGTGCCAGCAGTGCCTCGGGACAGGGAAACTATGGCTACACCTTC.

The rearrangement uses TRBV5-6 and TRBJ1-4; 7 bases agree with TRBD1. This CDR3 contains 15 residues. CDR1 SGHDT and CDR2 YYEEEE come from the germline V gene. The ends lost 1 base at V and 5 bases at J; junction bases unmatched: 5. The CDR3 region has the DNA TGTGCCAGCAGCTTGTCCGGGACAGTAAATGAAAAACTGTTTTTT. Translating it yields CASSLSGTVNEKLFF.

The chain uses TRBV5-6 and TRBJ1-2, with 9 nucleotides matching TRBD1. With 4 bases clipped from V and 2 bases from J, the junction kept 9 bases outside the gene matches. CDR3 length equals 16 residues. CDR1 is SGHDT and CDR2 is YYEEEE in the germline V gene. CDR3 residues: CASSHTRQGVNYGYTF. The CDR3 nucleotides read TGTGCCAGCAGCCATACCCGACAGGGGGTAAACTATGGCTACACCTTC.

This chain uses TRBV6-5 with TRBJ2-5; D gene uncertain. CDR1 and CDR2 (germline): MNHEY, SVGAGI. The CDR3 spans 13 residues. The germline V and J ends were trimmed by 2 bases and 4 bases, with 8 bases remaining between them. The CDR3 DNA sequence: TGTGCCAGCAGTTACGCGGTGCGAGAGACCCAGTACTTC. Its protein is CASSYAVRETQYF.

This clone was recorded only once. The V and J genes are TRBV7-2 and TRBJ1-1; possibly TRBD1 for D (6 bases). V lost 6 bases and J 4 bases, leaving 12 bases between the germline ends. The CDR3 spans 13 residues. The germline gives CDR1 SGHTA, CDR2 FQGNSA. The CDR3 DNA follows: TGTGCCAGCAGGTCCGGGGGGGCCACTGAAGCTTTCTTT. Encoded protein: CASRSGGATEAFF.

V and J are TRBV28 and TRBJ2-5; D unclear. Trimming shortened V by 6 bases and J by 5 bases, and 10 bases separated the two germline ends. Germline CDR1 reads MDHEN; CDR2 reads SYDVKM. The CDR3 loop spans 12 amino acids. The CDR3 spells CASSLMEETQYF. The CDR3 region has the DNA TGTGCCAGCAGCCTAATGGAGGAGACCCAGTACTTC.

J is TRBJ2-2 and V is TRBV4-1, with 7 bases aligning to TRBD2. The CDR3 sequence is 15 residues long. CDR1 is MGHRA and CDR2 is YSYEKL in the germline V gene. V shed 2 bases, J shed 4 bases, and the junction held 4 bases outside the gene matches. CDR3 coding DNA: TGCGCCAGCAGCCAAAGCGGGGTTGGCACCGGGGAGCTGTTTTTT. This sequence encodes CASSQSGVGTGELFF.

This clone was counted between two and nine times. CDR3 DNA sequence: TGTGCCAGCAGCTCCCACAGGGGGTTTAGCTCTGGGGCCAACGTCCTGACTTTC. It specifies CASSSHRGFSSGANVLTF. The rearrangement uses TRBV7-9 and TRBJ2-6, with TRBD1 matching 8 bases. The CDR3 totals 18 residues. After removal of 4 bases from V and 0 bases from J, the junction contained 8 bases not matched to a gene. Germline V lookup: CDR1 SEHNR, CDR2 FQNEAQ (reference sequence).

CDR3 sequence reads: CASSLRAGGADTQYF. The CDR3 bases are TGTGCCAGCAGCTTGAGGGCAGGCGGGGCAGATACGCAGTATTTT. V gene TRBV5-4 combines with J gene TRBJ2-3; weak D call: TRBD2 (6 bases). Trimming cost V 1 base and J 4 bases, with 13 bases left between them. The CDR3 loop spans 15 amino acids. Germline V gives CDR1 SGHNT, CDR2 YYREEE (reference sequence). Supplemented by reference TRBV5-4 and TRBJ2-3, the full variable domain reads ETGVTQSPTHLIKTRGQQVTLRCSSQSGHNTVSWYQQALGQGPQFIFQYYREEENGRGNFPPRFSGLQFPNYSSELNVNALELDDSALYLCASSLRAGGADTQYFGPGTRLTVL.

The chain combines TRBV5-8 with TRBJ1-1; tentative D call: TRBD1 (6 bases). The CDR3 spans 15 residues. V lost 4 bases, J lost 5 bases, and 18 bases lay in between. Germline assignment: CDR1 SGHTS and CDR2 YDEGEE. CDR3 DNA: TGTGCCAGCAGCCCCCGGGCAGGGGCGCGGACTGAAGCTTTCTTT. Amino acids: CASSPRAGARTEAFF.

The rearrangement links TRBV6-1 to TRBJ1-5; TRBD1 aligns across 9 bases. The V gene end was trimmed by 4 bases and the J gene end by 3 bases; junction bases not matched to a gene: 4. The germline V gene encodes CDR1 MNHNS and CDR2 SASEGT. CDR3 length equals 15 residues. In nucleotides, the CDR3 is TGTGCCAGCAGTGTGGGACAGGGACCCAATCAGCCCCAGCATTTT. This sequence encodes CASSVGQGPNQPQHF.

This CDR3 reads CASSQDPRQGKGTNEKLFF. In DNA form, the CDR3 reads TGCGCCAGCAGCCAAGATCCCCGACAAGGGAAGGGGACTAATGAAAAACTGTTTTTT. The chain is built from TRBV4-1 and TRBJ1-4; a weak D match, TRBD1 (5 bases). Looked up from germline, CDR1 is MGHRA and CDR2 is YSYEKL. The CDR3 sequence is 19 residues long. V was cut by 0 bases and J by 2 bases, with 19 bases left in between.

The V and J genes are TRBV30 and TRBJ2-3; no reliable D call. Germline V lookup: CDR1 GTSNPN, CDR2 SVGIG (reference sequence). This CDR3 has 13 amino acids. Trimming shortened V by 2 bases and J by 2 bases, and 8 bases separated the two germline ends. The chain's CDR3 is CAWSHEITDTQYF. The CDR3 DNA follows: TGTGCCTGGAGTCACGAGATCACAGATACGCAGTATTTT.

DNA of the CDR3: TGTGCCAGCAGCGACAGGAGGAATCAGCCCCAGCATTTT. Protein product: CASSDRRNQPQHF. The chain carries TRBV28 and TRBJ1-5; D may be TRBD1 (6 bases). Between the trimmed V and J ends, which lost 6 bases and 4 bases, there was a span of 10 bases. Germline V gene lookup returns CDR1 MDHEN and CDR2 SYDVKM. This CDR3 contains 13 residues.

The chain has TRBV5-1 and TRBJ2-1, with D possibly matching TRBD2 (5 bases). CDR3 length: 13 amino acids. V was cut by 6 bases and J by 8 bases, with 15 bases left in between. Germline CDR1 reads SGHRS; CDR2 reads YFSETQ. The CDR3: CASTFEGGDEQFF. DNA of the CDR3: TGCGCCAGCACCTTCGAGGGCGGCGATGAGCAGTTCTTC.

This chain connects TRBV2 to TRBJ2-6; D is ambiguous. Germline CDR1 SNHLY, CDR2 FYNNEI. V was cut by 5 bases and J by 1 base, with 6 bases left in between. The CDR3 runs to 14 residues. DNA of the CDR3: TGTGCCAGCAGTTTGAGTTCTGGGGCCAACGTCCTGACTTTC. Its translation is CASSLSSGANVLTF.

The rearrangement joins TRBV7-2 to TRBJ2-1, with a possible D match to TRBD2 (5 bases). The V gene lost 6 bases and the J gene lost 3 bases, with 9 bases spanning the gap. Germline assignment: CDR1 SGHTA and CDR2 FQGNSA. The CDR3 spans 13 residues. Here the CDR3 DNA reads TGTGCCAGCAGAGATGGACTCTACAATGAGCAGTTCTTC. It is translated as CASRDGLYNEQFF.

V and J are TRBV6-5 and TRBJ2-5; a weak D match, TRBD1 (5 bases). With the DNA end fitting TRBJ2-7 better, the J assignment may be wrong. This CDR3 spans 12 amino acids. CDR1 and CDR2 (germline): MNHEY, SVGAGI. In nucleotides, the CDR3 is TGTGCCAGCAGTTACCAGGGCTACGAGCAGTACTTC. Its translation: CASSYQGYEQYF.

The genes are TRBV5-6 and TRBJ2-7; tentatively, D is TRBD1 (6 bases). CDR1 and CDR2 from the germline V gene are SGHDT and YYEEEE. This CDR3 is 16 amino acids long. The V end lost 0 bases, the J end lost 2 bases, and 15 bases lay between the germline ends. As DNA, the CDR3 is TGTGCCAGCAGCTTGGCCCTTGGACAGATAACCTACGAGCAGTACTTC. Translated: CASSLALGQITYEQYF.

The V and J genes are TRBV6-6 and TRBJ2-5; 7 bases fit TRBD2. This CDR3 contains 16 residues. Germline V gene sequence: CDR1 MNHNY, CDR2 SVGAGI (reference sequence). Trimming cost V 3 bases and J 5 bases; bases outside gene matches: 12. CDR3 region: CASSYWSSGGGETQYF. The CDR3 DNA sequence: TGTGCCAGCAGTTATTGGTCTAGCGGAGGAGGGGAGACCCAGTACTTC.

Of note for this clone: A junction end diverges from the germline sequence, so it may reflect a read error. V is TRBV30 and J is TRBJ1-2; D call uncertain. This CDR3 spans 13 amino acids. CDR1 is GTSNPN, CDR2 SVGIG, per germline (reference sequence). Written as DNA, the CDR3 is TGTGCCCTCCCGCCAGGAGGAGGCTATAGCTACACCTTC. This codes for CALPPGGGYSYTF.